Below, one TCR beta chain is given with its context. Produced via immunoSEQ multiplex PCR; TCRdb's table is partial and in-frame only. The data hold tens of thousands of clones, with roughly two thirds observed a single time. The J segment lost 9 bases and the V segment lost 0 bases, leaving 6 bases of the junction unmatched. The CDR3 is 16 residues long. Germline CDR1 is MGHRA and CDR2 is YSYEKL. This record belongs to a study of cytotoxic CD8 clonotypes in ibrutinib-treated CLL. The clonotype was recovered from a human donor with chronic lymphocytic leukemia. The material sequenced was PBMCs, taken at disease progression, from a patient treated with ibrutinib. The J gene is TRBJ2-1, the V gene TRBV4-1; 12 bases line up with TRBD2. The CDR3 reads CASSQDPTSGSLEQFF. The CDR3 DNA reads TGCGCCAGCAGCCAAGATCCGACTAGCGGGAGCCTTGAGCAGTTCTTC.